The next 13 T cell receptor beta chains were all read from a single sample in a study of human T cells and chemical hapten exposure. Specified time point: patch test 1, 2 weeks after DPC sensitization. The treatment: therapeutic diphenylcyclopropenone sensitization with weekly scalp DPC. The template was total RNA from unfractionated whole blood. One entry per CDR3 protein results from TCRdb running MiXCR on the RACE reads. The table records about 37,000 distinct CDR3 sequences, 5% to 7% of them present only once. The specimen comprised whole blood, sampled in connection with sensitization to the hapten diphenylcyclopropenone (DPC). Receptors originate from a woman aged 25 to 45 with alopecia areata. Some clones in this sample may be carry-over from other donors' samples.

This clonotype was seen repeatedly, ten times or more. V usage is TRBV7-2 and J usage is TRBJ2-7; D assignment may be TRBD1 or TRBD2 (5 bases each). V was cut by 2 bases and J by 3 bases, with 11 bases left in between. This CDR3 spans 14 amino acids. Germline CDR1 SGHTA, CDR2 FQGNSA. The CDR3 nucleotides are TGTGCCAGCAGCTTAAGGGACCCCCGCTACGAGCAGTACTTC. It translates to CASSLRDPRYEQYF.

With regard to this clonotype: Given a much more abundant clone one base away, this may be a read error. The rearrangement links TRBV29-1 to TRBJ1-1, with D unclear. Trimming removed 5 bases at V and 3 bases at J, with 13 bases between. Germline V gives CDR1 SQVTM, CDR2 ANQGSEA. This CDR3 comprises 13 residues. CDR3: CSVFPGSHTEAFF. The CDR3 DNA reads as TGCAGCGTTTTCCCGGGGTCGCACACTGAAGCTTTCTTT.

This clonotype was seen a few times. This chain joins TRBV7-2 and TRBJ1-6, with 10 bases lining up with TRBD1. The CDR3 runs to 16 residues. V was pared by 2 bases and J by 10 bases, with 8 bases of the junction left unmatched. From germline, CDR1 is SGHTA and CDR2 FQGNSA. The CDR3 is CASSLTRTGGNSPLHF. The CDR3 bases are TGTGCCAGCAGCTTAACCCGGACAGGGGGTAACTCACCCCTCCACTTT.

This rearrangement joins TRBV11-3 to TRBJ2-7, with TRBD1 identical over 10 bases. CDR1 and CDR2 from the germline V gene are SGHNT and YENEEA. V dropped 6 bases and J dropped 2; count of bases not matched to a gene: 7. This CDR3 has 15 residues. CDR3 sequence (DNA): TGTGCCAGCAGACTCCGGACAGGGGGAACCTACGAGCAGTACTTC. This codes for CASRLRTGGTYEQYF.

This clonotype occurred many times. CDR3 nucleotide sequence: TGTGCCAGCAGTGAAACGAGGGACTTGTACGAGCAGTACTTC. Encoded protein: CASSETRDLYEQYF. The rearrangement joins TRBV2 to TRBJ2-7; D may be TRBD2 (6 bases). V gave up 2 bases and J gave up 4 bases, with 12 bases separating them. Germline assignment: CDR1 SNHLY and CDR2 FYNNEI. The CDR3 runs 14 residues.

Many counts were recorded for this clonotype. The chain carries TRBV3-1 and TRBJ2-3; 10 nucleotides match TRBD2. In germline, CDR1 is LGHDT, CDR2 YNNKEL (reference sequence). The V and J ends lost 5 bases and 1 base, in that order; junction bases with no gene match: 3. This CDR3 is 15 amino acids long. The chain's CDR3 is CASSERGGGTDTQYF. The CDR3, as DNA: TGTGCCAGCAGCGAGCGGGGGGGCGGCACAGATACGCAGTATTTT.

V usage is TRBV6-2 or TRBV6-3 and J usage is TRBJ2-1, with TRBD2 matching over 12 bases. Germline trimming cut 5 bases from V and 6 bases from J; bases unmatched to any gene: 5. The germline CDR1 and CDR2 sequences are MNHEY and SVGEGT. The CDR3 contains 15 residues. The CDR3 DNA reads TGTGCCAGCAGTACCCCTAGCGGGGGGGCCAATGAGCAGTTCTTC. Translation gives CASSTPSGGANEQFF.

This clonotype was counted between two and nine times. The chain links TRBV4-2 to TRBJ2-2; D is undetermined. CDR3 size: 15 residues. Per germline, CDR1 LGHNA and CDR2 YNFKEQ. V was shortened by 1 base and J by 1 base, with 7 bases between the two germline ends. CDR3: CASSQVGVNTGELFF. The CDR3 nucleotides are TGTGCCAGCAGCCAAGTGGGCGTGAACACCGGGGAGCTGTTTTTT.

Only a few counts were recorded for this clonotype. V usage is TRBV29-1 and J usage is TRBJ2-2, with a possible D match to TRBD2 (5 bases). The V gene's germline CDR1 is SQVTM and CDR2 ANQGSEA. The CDR3 has 13 residues. The ends were cut back, 7 bases at V and 6 bases at J, with 15 bases in the middle. CDR3 coding DNA: TGCAGCGGTCGGACGGGCGGGTCCGGGGAGCTGTTTTTT. It yields the protein CSGRTGGSGELFF.

CDR3 bases: TGTGCCAGCAGCTACGAGACTAGCGGCCAAGAGACCCAGTACTTC. Amino acids: CASSYETSGQETQYF. The J gene is TRBJ2-5, the V gene TRBV3-1, with TRBD2 matching over 9 bases. CDR1 and CDR2 (germline): LGHDT, YNNKEL (reference sequence). The J segment lost 1 base and the V segment lost 5 bases, leaving 5 bases of the junction unmatched. This CDR3 has 15 amino acids.

This chain connects TRBV6-1 to TRBJ2-3; 10 bases match TRBD2. Trimming cost V 4 bases and J 6 bases; bases outside gene matches: 4. Germline V gene data show CDR1 as MNHNS and CDR2 as SASEGT. This CDR3 spans 14 amino acids. The CDR3 here is CASSVSGGSDTQYF. CDR3 nucleotides: TGTGCCAGCAGTGTTAGCGGGGGGTCGGATACGCAGTATTTT.

This clonotype occurred many times. The chain is built from TRBV7-3 and TRBJ2-2, with a possible D match to TRBD1 (6 bases). This CDR3 has 16 residues. The V and J ends lost 1 base and 2 bases respectively, with 11 bases between them. Per germline, CDR1 SGHTA and CDR2 FQGTGA. The CDR3 here is CASSLIPGVNTGELFF. CDR3 nucleotide sequence: TGTGCCAGCAGCTTAATCCCAGGGGTAAACACCGGGGAGCTGTTTTTT. Full variable domain (remainder filled in from reference TRBV7-3 and TRBJ2-2): GAGVSQTPSNKVTEKGKYVELRCDPISGHTALYWYRQSLGQGPEFLIYFQGTGAADDSGLPNDRFFAVRPEGSVSTLKIQRTERGDSAVYLCASSLIPGVNTGELFFGEGSRLTVL.

This clonotype was detected many times. The chain employs TRBV20-1 and TRBJ2-4; possibly TRBD2 for D (5 bases). In germline, CDR1 is DFQATT, CDR2 SNEGSKA (reference sequence). The CDR3 extends over 14 amino acids. Trimming left V 6 bases short and J 0 bases short, with 12 bases between. CDR3 sequence: CSAEDWLAKNIQYF. Written as DNA, the CDR3 is TGCAGTGCAGAGGACTGGTTAGCCAAAAACATTCAGTACTTC.